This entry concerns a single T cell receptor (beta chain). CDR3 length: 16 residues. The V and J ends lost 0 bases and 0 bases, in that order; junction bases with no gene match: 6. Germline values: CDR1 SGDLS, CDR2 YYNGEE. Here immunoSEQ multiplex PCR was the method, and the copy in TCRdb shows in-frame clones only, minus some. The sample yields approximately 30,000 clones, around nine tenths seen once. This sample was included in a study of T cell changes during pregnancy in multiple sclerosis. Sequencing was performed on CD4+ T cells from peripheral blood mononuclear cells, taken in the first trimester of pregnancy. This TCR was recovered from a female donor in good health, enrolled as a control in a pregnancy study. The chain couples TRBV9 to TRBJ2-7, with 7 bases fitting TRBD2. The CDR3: CASSVGEGMSSYEQYF. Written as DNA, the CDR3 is TGTGCCAGCAGCGTAGGGGAGGGGATGAGCTCCTACGAGCAGTACTTC.